What follows are 20 T cell receptor beta chains derived from one specimen sequenced in a study of PD-L1 blockade in urothelial cancer. TCRdb's copy holds only in-frame clones and misses some; the assay was immunoSEQ multiplex PCR. Of about 29,000 clones listed, approximately 87% are singletons. This specimen was PBMCs, taken around atezolizumab (anti-PD-L1) treatment. These receptors were collected from a man aged 45-65 years with urothelial cancer.

This chain joins TRBV5-4 and TRBJ2-7; 14 positions agree with TRBD2. Germline CDR1 SGHNT, CDR2 YYREEE (reference sequence). This CDR3 spans 16 amino acids. Germline trimming cut 4 bases from V and 4 bases from J; bases unmatched to any gene: 7. This CDR3 reads CASSPGTSGSRYEQYF. CDR3 DNA: TGTGCCAGCAGCCCAGGGACTAGCGGGAGTAGGTACGAGCAGTACTTC.

By sample fraction, this clone is medium-sized. The J gene is TRBJ1-2, the V gene TRBV30, with D possibly TRBD1 on 6 matching bases. There are 10 residues in the CDR3. The germline V gene has CDR1 GTSNPN and CDR2 SVGIG (reference sequence). Here the CDR3 DNA reads TGTGCTTTCAGGGGCTATGGCTACACCTTC. Translation gives CAFRGYGYTF.

This chain links TRBV14 with TRBJ1-1; tentative D call: TRBD1 (5 bases). Trimming left V 2 bases short and J 3 bases short, with 13 bases between. Germline assignment: CDR1 SGHDN and CDR2 FVKESK. This CDR3 is 15 amino acids long. As DNA, the CDR3 is TGTGCCAGCAGCCAACGTACAGGACGCGACACTGAAGCTTTCTTT. Translated, it gives CASSQRTGRDTEAFF. The full variable domain, completed using reference TRBV14 and TRBJ1-1, is EAGVTQFPSHSVIEKGQTVTLRCDPISGHDNLYWYRRVMGKEIKFLLHFVKESKQDESGMPNNRFLAERTGGTYSTLKVQPAELEDSGVYFCASSQRTGRDTEAFFGQGTRLTVV.

The V and J genes are TRBV7-3 and TRBJ2-3; TRBD1 is a possible D gene (6 bases). The CDR3 length is 15 residues. V dropped 5 bases and J dropped 2 bases, with 14 bases sitting between them. Germline V gene data show CDR1 as SGHTA and CDR2 as FQGTGA. The CDR3 DNA sequence: TGTGCCAGCAGCACCCTGGACAGCCCCACAGATACGCAGTATTTT. It specifies CASSTLDSPTDTQYF.

A single count supports this clone. V is TRBV27 and J is TRBJ2-5; 13 bases map to TRBD2. The junction had 16 bases not matched to a gene; V was cut back by 6 bases and J by 3 bases. Germline V gene lookup returns CDR1 MNHEY and CDR2 SMNVEV (reference sequence). The CDR3 totals 19 residues. The CDR3 bases are TGTGCCAGCAGCCCCTTACTAGCGGGAGGGCCGAGTCGTGAAGAGACCCAGTACTTC. Its protein is CASSPLLAGGPSREETQYF.

The V and J genes are TRBV5-1 and TRBJ2-1, with TRBD2 as a possible D gene (6 bases). The germline V gene has CDR1 SGHRS and CDR2 YFSETQ. Trimming left V 3 bases short and J 7 bases short, with 20 bases between. This CDR3 region has 16 residues. The CDR3, as DNA: TGCGCCAGCAGCTGGGGCGGGGCTCATACCGGGAATGAGCAGTTCTTC. This sequence encodes CASSWGGAHTGNEQFF.

The chain joins TRBV5-6 to TRBJ2-2; TRBD2 aligns across 8 bases. Germline assignment: CDR1 SGHDT and CDR2 YYEEEE. The CDR3 spans 16 residues. After removal of 2 bases from V and 7 bases from J, the junction contained 10 bases not matched to a gene. As DNA, the CDR3 is TGTGCCAGCAGCTTAGAGACTAGCGTATCACGCGGGGAGCTGTTTTTT. Its translation is CASSLETSVSRGELFF.

J is TRBJ2-3 and V is TRBV18; TRBD1 matches at 7 bases. CDR1 and CDR2 (germline): KGHSH, LQKENI. This CDR3 has 19 amino acids. Unmatched junction bases numbered 15, after V lost 0 bases and J lost 3 bases. CDR3 region: CASSPPSLGGPQGTDTQYF. As DNA, the CDR3 is TGTGCCAGCTCACCACCCTCACTAGGGGGCCCCCAGGGAACAGATACGCAGTATTTT.

The V call is TRBV19, the J call TRBJ2-2; TRBD2 agrees at 9 bases. Germline-derived CDR1 and CDR2 are LNHDA and SQIVND (reference sequence). V lost 6 bases, J lost 6 bases, and 5 bases stayed unmatched. This CDR3 comprises 14 residues. CDR3 loop: CASRGTSMPGELFF. DNA for the CDR3: TGTGCCAGTAGAGGGACTAGCATGCCCGGGGAGCTGTTTTTT.

This clone has just one count. The V call is TRBV10-2, the J call TRBJ2-1, with 9 positions matching TRBD1. Trimming took 2 bases from V and 1 from J; bases not matched to a gene: 3. The CDR3 length is 16 residues. Looked up from germline, CDR1 is WSHSY and CDR2 is SAAADI. CDR3 nucleotide sequence: TGCGCCAGCAGTGAGGCAGGGACAGGGTCCTACAATGAGCAGTTCTTC. Protein product: CASSEAGTGSYNEQFF.

The rearrangement joins TRBV29-1 to TRBJ1-2, with 7 nucleotides matching TRBD1. J gave up 3 bases and V 2 bases, and 6 bases lay outside the gene matches. The germline gives CDR1 SQVTM, CDR2 ANQGSEA. The CDR3 has 14 amino acids. CDR3 residues: CSVEKGAEDYGYTF. Here the CDR3 DNA reads TGCAGCGTTGAAAAGGGGGCGGAGGACTATGGCTACACCTTC.

The chain recombines TRBV18 with TRBJ2-4; 7 nucleotides line up with TRBD1. With V trimmed by 4 bases and J by 5 bases, 8 bases remained unmatched. The CDR3 has 15 residues. Per germline, CDR1 KGHSH and CDR2 LQKENI. CDR3: CASSLRGQRENIQYF. The CDR3 DNA reads TGTGCCAGCTCACTGAGGGGGCAAAGAGAAAACATTCAGTACTTC.

The V call is TRBV12-5, the J call TRBJ1-4; a possible D gene is TRBD1 (6 bases). The CDR3 length is 15 residues. Trimming took off 1 base at V and 3 bases at J, with 9 bases between the two ends. Germline V lookup: CDR1 LGHNT, CDR2 FRNRAP. CDR3 sequence (DNA): TGTGCTAGTGGTTTGGGGACAGTGGCTAATGAAAAACTGTTTTTT. Translation: CASGLGTVANEKLFF. Filled out from reference TRBV12-5 and TRBJ1-4, the complete variable domain reads DARVTQTPRHKVTEMGQEVTMRCQPILGHNTVFWYRQTMMQGLELLAYFRNRAPLDDSGMPKDRFSAEMPDATLATLKIQPSEPRDSAVYFCASGLGTVANEKLFFGSGTQLSVL.

The chain's CDR3 is CAISVGAYEQYF. The CDR3 DNA is TGTGCCATCAGTGTCGGGGCCTACGAGCAGTACTTC. V and J are TRBV10-3 and TRBJ2-7; D possibly corresponds to TRBD2 (5 bases). CDR1 is ENHRY and CDR2 is SYGVKD in the germline V gene. The V end lost 4 bases, the J end lost 2 bases, and 6 bases lay between the germline ends. The CDR3 contains 12 residues.

This clone appeared a few times. The chain carries TRBV19 and TRBJ1-5, with D perhaps matching TRBD1 (6 bases). Looked up from germline, CDR1 is LNHDA and CDR2 is SQIVND (reference sequence). V lost 5 bases to trimming and J lost 5 bases, with 10 bases between them. The CDR3 is 13 amino acids. CDR3 residues: CASSANRDQPQHF. CDR3 nucleotide sequence: TGTGCCAGTAGTGCTAACAGGGATCAGCCCCAGCATTTT.

CDR3 sequence reads: CASSFSGRGQETQYF. Here the CDR3 DNA reads TGTGCCAGCAGTTTTAGCGGGAGGGGTCAAGAGACCCAGTACTTC. The chain combines TRBV7-6 with TRBJ2-5; 11 bases fit TRBD2. J gave up 2 bases and V 6 bases, and 5 bases lay outside the gene matches. The CDR3 sequence is 15 residues long. Looked up from germline, CDR1 is SGHVS and CDR2 is FNYEAQ.

The sample holds one count of this clone. This CDR3 reads CASSPPTSLTYEQYF. In DNA, the CDR3 is TGTGCCAGCTCACCACCGACTAGCTTAACGTACGAGCAGTACTTC. This chain links TRBV18 with TRBJ2-7; 7 positions match TRBD2. Trimming removed 0 bases from V and 4 bases from J; junction bases left unmatched: 6. This CDR3 spans 15 amino acids. The V gene's germline CDR1 is KGHSH and CDR2 LQKENI.

The CDR3 nucleotides read TGTGCCAGCAGCTACGGAGGGTACACAGATACGCAGTATTTT. Encoded protein: CASSYGGYTDTQYF. The chain combines TRBV13 with TRBJ2-3; tentative D call: TRBD2 (6 bases). Looked up from germline, CDR1 is PRHDT and CDR2 is FYEKMQ (reference sequence). The CDR3 loop spans 14 amino acids. The V gene lost 4 bases and the J gene lost 2 bases, with 10 bases spanning the gap.

V gene TRBV10-2 combines with J gene TRBJ2-3; 8 nucleotides line up with TRBD2. V lost 2 bases and J lost 0; bases outside the gene matches: 1. The CDR3 length is 15 residues. Germline CDR1 is WSHSY and CDR2 is SAAADI. The chain's CDR3 is CASSEQRGSTDTQYF. DNA for the CDR3: TGCGCCAGCAGTGAGCAGCGGGGGAGCACAGATACGCAGTATTTT.

V usage is TRBV6-1 and J usage is TRBJ2-1; 7 bases match TRBD2. This CDR3 is 16 amino acids long. Germline trimming cut 0 bases from V and 6 bases from J; bases unmatched to any gene: 8. Germline V gene sequence: CDR1 MNHNS, CDR2 SASEGT. This CDR3 reads CASSEALRAGINEQFF. Written as DNA, the CDR3 is TGTGCCAGCAGTGAAGCGCTTCGAGCGGGGATCAATGAGCAGTTCTTC.